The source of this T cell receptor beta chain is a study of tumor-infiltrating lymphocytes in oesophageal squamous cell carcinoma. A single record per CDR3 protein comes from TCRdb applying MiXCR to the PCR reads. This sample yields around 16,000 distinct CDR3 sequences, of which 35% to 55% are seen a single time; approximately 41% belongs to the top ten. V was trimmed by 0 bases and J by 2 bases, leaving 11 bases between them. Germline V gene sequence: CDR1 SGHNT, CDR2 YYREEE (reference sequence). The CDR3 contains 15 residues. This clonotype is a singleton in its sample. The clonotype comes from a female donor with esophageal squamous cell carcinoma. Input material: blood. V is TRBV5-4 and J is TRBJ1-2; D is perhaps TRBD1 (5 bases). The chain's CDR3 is CASSLGEAGNYGYTF. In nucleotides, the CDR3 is TGTGCCAGCAGCTTGGGGGAAGCAGGGAACTATGGCTACACCTTC.